This record looks at one T cell receptor (beta chain) sequence and its context. Its specificity is not known. CD8+ and CD4+ T cells taken from blood had their TCR beta sequenced. Purification of the CD8+ and CD4+ T cells relied on negative isolation, and TEMRA cells underwent FACS enrichment. The data were taken from a study of CD8 T cells in Susac syndrome. Germline CDR1 is SGHTA and CDR2 is FQGNSA. The CDR3 sequence is 15 residues long. V lost 6 bases to trimming and J lost 2 bases; unmatched junction nucleotides: 8. Study-wide findings and caveats: An acknowledgment was made by the study that its TCR sequencing and HLA analysis involved relatively few individuals.

Random-hexamer reverse transcription was applied to roughly 0.5 to 1 ug RNA. Multiplex PCR with immunoSEQ amplified the TCR beta CDR3 across 54 Vbeta and 13 Jbeta. One entry per CDR3 protein results from TCRdb running MiXCR on the immunoSEQ multiplex PCR reads. Here the sample spans more than 100,000 distinct CDR3 sequences, roughly 95% being singletons. The receptor's source is a human donor in good health. The chain carries TRBV7-2 and TRBJ2-3, with TRBD2 matching 7 bases. Sequences were obtained from CD4+ T cells from PBMCs. The CDR3 DNA sequence: TGTGCCAGCAGACCCCCGGGACTAAACACAGATACGCAGTATTTT. Encoded protein: CASRPPGLNTDTQYF.